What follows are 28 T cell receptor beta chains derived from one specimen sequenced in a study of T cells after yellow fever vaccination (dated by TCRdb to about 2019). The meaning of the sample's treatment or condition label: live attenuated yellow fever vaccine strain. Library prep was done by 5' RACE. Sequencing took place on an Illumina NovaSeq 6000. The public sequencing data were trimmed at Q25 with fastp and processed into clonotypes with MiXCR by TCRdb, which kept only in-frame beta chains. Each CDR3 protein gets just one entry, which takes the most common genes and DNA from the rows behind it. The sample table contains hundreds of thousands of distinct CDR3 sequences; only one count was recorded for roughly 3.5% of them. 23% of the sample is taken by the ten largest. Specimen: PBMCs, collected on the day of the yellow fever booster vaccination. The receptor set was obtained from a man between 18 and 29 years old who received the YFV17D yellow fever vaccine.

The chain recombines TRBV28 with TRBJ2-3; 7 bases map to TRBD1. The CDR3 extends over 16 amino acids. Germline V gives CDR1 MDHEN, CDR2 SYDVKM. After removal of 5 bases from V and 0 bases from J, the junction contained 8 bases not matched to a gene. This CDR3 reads CASSAMTGSSTDTQYF. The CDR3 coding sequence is TGTGCCAGCAGTGCGATGACAGGGTCCAGCACAGATACGCAGTATTTT.

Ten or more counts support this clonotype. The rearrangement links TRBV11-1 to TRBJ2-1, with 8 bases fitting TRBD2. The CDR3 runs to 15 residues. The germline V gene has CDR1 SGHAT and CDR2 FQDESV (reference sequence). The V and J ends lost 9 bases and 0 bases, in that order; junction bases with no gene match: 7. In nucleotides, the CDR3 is TGTGCCAGTCGGGGGGGGAGGAGCTCCTACAATGAGCAGTTCTTC. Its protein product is CASRGGRSSYNEQFF. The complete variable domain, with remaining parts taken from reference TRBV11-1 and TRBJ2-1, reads EAEVAQSPRYKITEKSQAVAFWCDPISGHATLYWYRQILGQGPELLVQFQDESVVDDSQLPKDRFSAERLKGVDSTLKIQPAELGDSAMYLCASRGGRSSYNEQFFGPGTRLTVL.

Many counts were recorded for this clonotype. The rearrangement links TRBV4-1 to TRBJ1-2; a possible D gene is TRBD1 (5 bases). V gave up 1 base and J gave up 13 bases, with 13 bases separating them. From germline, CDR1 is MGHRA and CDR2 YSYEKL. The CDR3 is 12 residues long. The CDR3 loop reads CASSQAGGGRTF. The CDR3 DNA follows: TGCGCCAGCAGCCAAGCAGGCGGGGGACGCACCTTC.

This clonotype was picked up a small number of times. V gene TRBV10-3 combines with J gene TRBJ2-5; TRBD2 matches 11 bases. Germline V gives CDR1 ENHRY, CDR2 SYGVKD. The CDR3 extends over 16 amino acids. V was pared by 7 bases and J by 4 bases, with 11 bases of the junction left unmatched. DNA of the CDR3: TGTGCCATCACTAGAGATGCTAGCGGGGGGCGAGAGACCCAGTACTTC. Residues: CAITRDASGGRETQYF.

The CDR3, as DNA: TGTGCCACCAGCAGGGCCAATCCCAAAGAGACCCAGTACTTC. This encodes CATSRANPKETQYF. V is TRBV15 and J is TRBJ2-5, with D unclear. This CDR3 is 14 amino acids long. Germline CDR1 is LNHNV and CDR2 is YYDKDF (reference sequence). Trimming shortened V by 3 bases and J by 3 bases, and 11 bases separated the two germline ends.

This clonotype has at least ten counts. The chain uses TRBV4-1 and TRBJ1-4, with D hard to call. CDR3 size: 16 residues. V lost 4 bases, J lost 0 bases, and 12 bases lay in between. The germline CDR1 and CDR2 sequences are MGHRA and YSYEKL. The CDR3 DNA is TGCGCCAGCAGCCGCATTGAGCCTGCAACTAATGAAAAACTGTTTTTT. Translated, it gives CASSRIEPATNEKLFF.

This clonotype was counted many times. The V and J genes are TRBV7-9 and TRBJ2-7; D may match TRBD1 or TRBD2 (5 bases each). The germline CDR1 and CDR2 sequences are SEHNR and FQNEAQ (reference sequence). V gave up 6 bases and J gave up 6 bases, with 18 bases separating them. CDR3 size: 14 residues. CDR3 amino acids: CASSFIGWGREQYF. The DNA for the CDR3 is TGTGCCAGCAGTTTCATCGGGTGGGGACGCGAGCAGTACTTC. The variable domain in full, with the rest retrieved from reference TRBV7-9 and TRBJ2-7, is DTGVSQNPRHKITKRGQNVTFRCDPISEHNRLYWYRQTLGQGPEFLTYFQNEAQLEKSRLLSDRFSAERPKGSFSTLEIQRTEQGDSAMYLCASSFIGWGREQYFGPGTRLTVT.

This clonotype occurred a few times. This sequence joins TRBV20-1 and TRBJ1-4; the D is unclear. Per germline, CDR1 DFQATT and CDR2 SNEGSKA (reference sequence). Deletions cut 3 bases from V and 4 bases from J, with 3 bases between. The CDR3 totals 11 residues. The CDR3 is CSARNNEKLFF. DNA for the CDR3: TGCAGTGCTAGGAATAATGAAAAACTGTTTTTT.

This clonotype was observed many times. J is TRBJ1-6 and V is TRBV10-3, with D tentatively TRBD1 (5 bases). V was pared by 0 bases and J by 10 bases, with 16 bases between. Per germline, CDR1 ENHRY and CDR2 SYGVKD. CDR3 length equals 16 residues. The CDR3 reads CAISESVVSGRSPLHF. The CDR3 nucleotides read TGTGCCATCAGTGAGTCGGTCGTCTCGGGACGATCACCCCTCCACTTT.

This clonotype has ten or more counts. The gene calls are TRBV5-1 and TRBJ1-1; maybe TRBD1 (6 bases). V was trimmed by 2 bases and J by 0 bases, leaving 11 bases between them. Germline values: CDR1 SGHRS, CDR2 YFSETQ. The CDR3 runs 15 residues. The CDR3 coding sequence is TGCGCCAGCAGCTTCCTGGACAGCCTGAACACTGAAGCTTTCTTT. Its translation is CASSFLDSLNTEAFF.

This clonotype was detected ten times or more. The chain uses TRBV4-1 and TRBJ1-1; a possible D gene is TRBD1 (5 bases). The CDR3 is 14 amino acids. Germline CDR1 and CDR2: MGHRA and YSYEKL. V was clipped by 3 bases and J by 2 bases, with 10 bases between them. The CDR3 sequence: CASSHQTVNTEAFF. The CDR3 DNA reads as TGCGCCAGCAGCCACCAGACAGTTAACACTGAAGCTTTCTTT.

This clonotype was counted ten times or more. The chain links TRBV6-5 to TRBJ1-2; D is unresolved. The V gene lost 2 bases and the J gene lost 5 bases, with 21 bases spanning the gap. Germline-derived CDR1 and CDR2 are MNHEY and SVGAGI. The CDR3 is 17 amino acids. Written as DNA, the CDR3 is TGTGCCAGCAGTTACGGGTTTGCAGGCCAAATGGGGTATGGCTACACCTTC. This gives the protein CASSYGFAGQMGYGYTF.

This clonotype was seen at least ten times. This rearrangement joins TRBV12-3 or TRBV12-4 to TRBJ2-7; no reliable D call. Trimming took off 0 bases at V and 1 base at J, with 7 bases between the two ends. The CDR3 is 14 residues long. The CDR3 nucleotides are TGTGCCAGCAGTTTAGCAGGGAATTCCTACGAGCAGTACGTC. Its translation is CASSLAGNSYEQYV.

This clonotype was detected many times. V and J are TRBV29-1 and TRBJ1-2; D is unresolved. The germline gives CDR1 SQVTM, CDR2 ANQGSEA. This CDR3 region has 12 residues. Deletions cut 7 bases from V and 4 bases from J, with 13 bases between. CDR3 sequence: CSALDGAYGYTF. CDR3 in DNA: TGCAGCGCCTTGGACGGAGCCTATGGCTACACCTTC.

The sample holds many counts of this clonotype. This chain's CDR3 is CAITTDPRDSPLHF. CDR3 bases: TGTGCCATCACCACGGACCCGAGGGATTCACCCCTCCACTTT. J is TRBJ1-6 and V is TRBV10-3; D is ambiguous. This CDR3 is 14 amino acids long. Trimming shortened V by 7 bases and J by 8 bases, and 15 bases separated the two germline ends. The germline gives CDR1 ENHRY, CDR2 SYGVKD.

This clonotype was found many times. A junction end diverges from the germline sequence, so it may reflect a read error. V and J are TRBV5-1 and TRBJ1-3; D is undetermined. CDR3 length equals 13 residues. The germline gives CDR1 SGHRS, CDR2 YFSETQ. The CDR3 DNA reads TGCGCCAGCAGCTTGGAATCGGGAAGCACCATATATTTT. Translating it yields CASSLESGSTIYF. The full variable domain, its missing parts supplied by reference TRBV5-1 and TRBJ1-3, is KAGVTQTPRYLIKTRGQQVTLSCSPISGHRSVSWYQQTPGQGLQFLFEYFSETQRNKGNFPGRFSGRQFSNSRSEMNVSTLELGDSALYLCASSLESGSTIYFGEGSWLTVV.

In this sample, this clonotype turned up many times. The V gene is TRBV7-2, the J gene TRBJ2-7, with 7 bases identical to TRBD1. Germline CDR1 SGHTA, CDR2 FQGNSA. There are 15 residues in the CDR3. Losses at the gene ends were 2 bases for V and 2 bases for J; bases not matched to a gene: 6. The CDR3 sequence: CASSLQGGPPYEQYF. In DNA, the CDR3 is TGTGCCAGCAGCTTACAAGGGGGCCCCCCCTACGAGCAGTACTTC.

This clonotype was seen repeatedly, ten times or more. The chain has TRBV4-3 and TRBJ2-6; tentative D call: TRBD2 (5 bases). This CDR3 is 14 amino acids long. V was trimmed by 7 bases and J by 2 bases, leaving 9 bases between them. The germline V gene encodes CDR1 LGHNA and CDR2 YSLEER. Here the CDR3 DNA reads TGCGCCAGCACCCGGGAAGCTGGGGCCAACGTCCTGACTTTC. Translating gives CASTREAGANVLTF.

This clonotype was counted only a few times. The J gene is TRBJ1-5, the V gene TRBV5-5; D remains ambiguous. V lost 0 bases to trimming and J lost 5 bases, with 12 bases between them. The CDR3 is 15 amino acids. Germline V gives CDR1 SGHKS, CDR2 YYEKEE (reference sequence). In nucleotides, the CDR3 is TGTGCCAGCAGCTTGGGTCAGTTCCGCGATCAGCCCCAGCATTTT. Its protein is CASSLGQFRDQPQHF.

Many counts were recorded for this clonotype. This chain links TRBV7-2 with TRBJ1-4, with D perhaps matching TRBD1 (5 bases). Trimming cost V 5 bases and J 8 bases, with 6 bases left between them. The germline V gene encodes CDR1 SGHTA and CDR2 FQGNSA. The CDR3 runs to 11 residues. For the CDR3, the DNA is TGTGCCAGCAGCGAGGGGGAAAAACTGTTTTTT. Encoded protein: CASSEGEKLFF.

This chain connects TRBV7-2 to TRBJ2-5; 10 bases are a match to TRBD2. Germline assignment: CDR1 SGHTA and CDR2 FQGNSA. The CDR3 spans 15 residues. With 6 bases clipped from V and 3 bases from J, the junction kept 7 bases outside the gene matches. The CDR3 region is CASRTLSGGKETQYF. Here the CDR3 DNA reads TGTGCCAGCAGGACTCTTAGCGGGGGGAAAGAGACCCAGTACTTC.

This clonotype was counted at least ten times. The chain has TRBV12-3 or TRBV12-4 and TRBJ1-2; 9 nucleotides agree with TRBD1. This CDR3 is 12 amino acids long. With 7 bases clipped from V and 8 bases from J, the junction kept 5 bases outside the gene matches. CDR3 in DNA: TGTGCCAGCACCACAGGGGGCGGGGGCTACACCTTC. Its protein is CASTTGGGGYTF.

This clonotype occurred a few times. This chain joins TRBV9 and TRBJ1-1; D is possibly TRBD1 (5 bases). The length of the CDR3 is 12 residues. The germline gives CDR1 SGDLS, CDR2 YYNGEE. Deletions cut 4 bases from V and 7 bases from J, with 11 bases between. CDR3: CASSPGTYEAFF. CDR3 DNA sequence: TGTGCCAGCAGCCCGGGGACTTATGAAGCTTTCTTT.

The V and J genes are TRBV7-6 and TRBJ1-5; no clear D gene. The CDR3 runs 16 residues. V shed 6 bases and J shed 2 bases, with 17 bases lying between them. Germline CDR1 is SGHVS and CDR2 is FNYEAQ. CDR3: CASSLSGRAGNQPQHF. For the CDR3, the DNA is TGTGCCAGCAGTCTATCCGGACGAGCGGGCAATCAGCCCCAGCATTTT.

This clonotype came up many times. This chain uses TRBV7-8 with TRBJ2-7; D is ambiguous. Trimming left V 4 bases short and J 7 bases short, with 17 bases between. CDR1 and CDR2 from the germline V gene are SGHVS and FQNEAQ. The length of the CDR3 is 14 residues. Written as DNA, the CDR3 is TGTGCCAGCAGCTCGGGCGTAGGGCAATTTGAGCAGTACGTC. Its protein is CASSSGVGQFEQYV.

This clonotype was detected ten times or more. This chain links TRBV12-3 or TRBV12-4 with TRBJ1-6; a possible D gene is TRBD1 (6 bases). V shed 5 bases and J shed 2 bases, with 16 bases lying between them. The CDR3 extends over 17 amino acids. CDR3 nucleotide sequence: TGTGCCAGCAGTGCACGGACAGTTGGCCCCTATAATTCACCCCTCCACTTT. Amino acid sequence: CASSARTVGPYNSPLHF.

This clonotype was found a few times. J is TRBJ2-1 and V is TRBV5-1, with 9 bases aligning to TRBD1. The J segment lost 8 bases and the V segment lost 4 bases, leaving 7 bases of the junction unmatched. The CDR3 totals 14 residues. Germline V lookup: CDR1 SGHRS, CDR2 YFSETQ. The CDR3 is CASSVGDRVDEQFF. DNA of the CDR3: TGCGCCAGCAGCGTAGGGGACAGGGTTGATGAGCAGTTCTTC.

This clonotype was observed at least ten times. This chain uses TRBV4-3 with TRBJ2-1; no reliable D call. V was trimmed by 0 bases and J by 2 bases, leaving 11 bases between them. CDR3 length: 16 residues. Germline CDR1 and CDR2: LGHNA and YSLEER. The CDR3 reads CASSQDGPVPYNEQFF. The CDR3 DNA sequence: TGCGCCAGCAGCCAAGATGGGCCCGTCCCCTACAATGAGCAGTTCTTC.